A selection of T cell receptor beta chains follows, all from one sample in a study of regulatory T cells in long-lasting Graves disease. TCRdb recomputed calls from the multiplex PCR reads with MiXCR, one row per CDR3 protein. The data hold more than 300,000 distinct CDR3 sequences, with about 18% observed a single time. Sequences were derived from peripheral blood mononuclear cells (PBMCs), sampled when the disease was refractory, from a patient treated with antithyroid drugs. These receptors originate from a female donor with Graves disease. Each CDR3 is given without its conserved first and last residue. The order of the fields is V gene, D gene, CDR3 protein. The D gene is left open where the match is weak.

TRBV6-5 - ASSYSRGEETQY
TRBV20-1 TRBD2 SAVGLAGGPQETQY
TRBV7-3 - ASRSSNTEAF
TRBV12-3/TRBV12-4 - ASISSGNTIY
TRBV7-2 - ASSRQGQPNTEAF
TRBV28 TRBD2 ANITSGIYEQY
TRBV12-3/TRBV12-4 TRBD1 ASSQDRANGYT
TRBV9 - ASSVGRWSPLH
TRBV28 TRBD2 AEAQREGGTQY
TRBV28 - ASMPGSQETQY
TRBV9 TRBD1 ASSAEDRGNTEAF
TRBV19 - ASKRTERGNQPQH
TRBV7-2 - ASSLRPGADTEAF
TRBV6-1 TRBD1 ASRVTGQAYEQY
TRBV30 TRBD1 ACPQGGIYGYT
TRBV29-1 TRBD2 SVETSGSISPYEQY
TRBV5-6 - ASSLQSYNSPLH
TRBV28 - ASSFGSIVPYEQY
TRBV2 - ASSGENYGYT
TRBV6-1 - ASNGRWYEQY
TRBV2 TRBD2 ASSGTSGRIRSNTGELF
TRBV24-1 - ATSDFKNIQC